One and the same sample provided the 32 T cell receptor beta chains below, sequenced in a study of regulatory T cells in long-lasting Graves disease. Researchers made TCR beta libraries by using iRepertoire HTBI primers and running Arm-PCR on CDR3 regions. A single record per CDR3 protein comes from TCRdb applying MiXCR to the multiplex PCR reads. The sample has roughly 400,000 distinct CDR3 sequences; roughly 20% are singletons. This sample's time point: persistent/refractory GD, antithyroid drugs over 5 years with positive TRAb. The authors made the TCR library using RNA they extracted from PBMCs. Here the sequenced sample was peripheral blood mononuclear cells (PBMCs), taken when the disease was refractory, from a patient treated with antithyroid drugs. The receptors shown here come from a female donor with Graves disease.

This clonotype was picked up many times. The chain employs TRBV12-5 and TRBJ2-7, with D possibly being TRBD1 (6 bases). V lost 7 bases and J 0 bases, leaving 19 bases between the germline ends. Germline CDR1 reads LGHNT; CDR2 reads FRNRAP. The length of the CDR3 is 16 residues. The CDR3 is CASAFPQTGHSYEQYF. The DNA of the CDR3 is TGTGCTAGTGCCTTCCCCCAGACAGGCCACTCCTACGAGCAGTACTTC.

This clonotype was found a few times. The chain carries TRBV28 and TRBJ2-2, with 10 bases fitting TRBD2. Germline loops: CDR1 MDHEN, CDR2 SYDVKM. The trim removed 2 bases at V and 7 bases at J, leaving 7 bases unmatched. This CDR3 spans 16 amino acids. Here the CDR3 DNA reads TGTGCCAGCAGTTTAAGCAGCGGGAGGGTGGTCGGGGAGCTGTTTTTT. Residues: CASSLSSGRVVGELFF.

Many counts were recorded for this clonotype. The V and J genes are TRBV28 and TRBJ2-7, with D perhaps being TRBD1 or TRBD2 (5 bases each). Germline values: CDR1 MDHEN, CDR2 SYDVKM. The CDR3 spans 13 residues. The V gene lost 3 bases and the J gene lost 6 bases, with 12 bases spanning the gap. CDR3 coding DNA: TGTGCCAGCAGTTTCGGGACCCCCAGCGAGCAGTACTTC. Translating gives CASSFGTPSEQYF. Using reference TRBV28 and TRBJ2-7 for the parts outside the CDR3, the full variable domain is DVKVTQSSRYLVKRTGEKVFLECVQDMDHENMFWYRQDPGLGLRLIYFSYDVKMKEKGDIPEGYSVSREKKERFSLILESASTNQTSMYLCASSFGTPSEQYFGPGTRLTVT.

This chain connects TRBV6-1 to TRBJ1-5, with D perhaps matching TRBD1 (5 bases). Germline V gives CDR1 MNHNS, CDR2 SASEGT. V was pared by 4 bases and J by 6 bases, with 16 bases between. The CDR3 totals 15 residues. CDR3 coding DNA: TGTGCCAGCAGTGGGGGGGATCAGGGCGGTCAGCCCCAGCATTTT. Protein: CASSGGDQGGQPQHF.

The chain recombines TRBV27 with TRBJ2-1, with 9 bases matching TRBD1. The germline gives CDR1 MNHEY, CDR2 SMNVEV (reference sequence). The CDR3 is 11 amino acids. The junction had 0 bases not matched to a gene; V was cut back by 6 bases and J by 9 bases. CDR3: CASRDRGEQFF. The CDR3 DNA reads TGTGCCAGCAGGGACAGGGGTGAGCAGTTCTTC.

V and J are TRBV20-1 and TRBJ1-1; possibly TRBD1 for D (5 bases). V lost 2 bases and J 5 bases, leaving 15 bases between the germline ends. This CDR3 is built from 14 residues. CDR1 and CDR2 from the germline V gene are DFQATT and SNEGSKA (reference sequence). The CDR3, as DNA: TGCAGTGCTAGACAGGGCACGAAGACGACTGAAGCTTTCTTT. Protein product: CSARQGTKTTEAFF.

Ten or more counts support this clonotype. The gene calls are TRBV2 and TRBJ2-7, with TRBD1 matching over 10 bases. The CDR3 totals 15 residues. CDR1 and CDR2 from the germline V gene are SNHLY and FYNNEI. The V gene end was trimmed by 9 bases and the J gene end by 5 bases; junction bases not matched to a gene: 13. This CDR3 is CARSERDRGLHEQYF. CDR3 in DNA: TGTGCCAGGTCGGAGCGGGACAGGGGTCTGCACGAGCAGTACTTC.

The rearrangement uses TRBV20-1 and TRBJ1-2; the D is unclear. With 0 bases removed from V and 4 bases from J, the gap between germline ends came to 6 bases. Germline-derived CDR1 and CDR2 are DFQATT and SNEGSKA (reference sequence). CDR3 length equals 12 residues. For the CDR3, the DNA is TGCAGTGCTAGAGATGGACTCTATGGCTACACCTTC. This gives the protein CSARDGLYGYTF.

This clonotype has a count of ten or more. The chain uses TRBV14 and TRBJ1-4, with D hard to call. Trimming pared 6 bases from V and 8 bases from J, leaving 13 bases between. Germline V gives CDR1 SGHDN, CDR2 FVKESK. The CDR3 is 13 amino acids. CDR3 protein: CASRRNPGEKLFF. The CDR3 bases are TGTGCCAGCAGGAGGAATCCGGGAGAAAAACTGTTTTTT.

V gene TRBV30 combines with J gene TRBJ2-7; D is perhaps TRBD1 (6 bases). In germline, CDR1 is GTSNPN, CDR2 SVGIG (reference sequence). Trimming shortened V by 0 bases and J by 3 bases, and 9 bases separated the two germline ends. There are 13 residues in the CDR3. The CDR3 sequence: CAWSVNRDYEQYF. CDR3 in DNA: TGTGCCTGGAGTGTAAACAGGGACTACGAGCAGTACTTC.

The rearrangement joins TRBV7-2 to TRBJ2-7; D remains ambiguous. Germline V gives CDR1 SGHTA, CDR2 FQGNSA. Trimming cost V 4 bases and J 8 bases, with 9 bases left between them. This CDR3 has 11 amino acids. In DNA form, the CDR3 reads TGTGCCAGCAGCTCCATGGCCCAGCAGTACTTC. Translation gives CASSSMAQQYF.

The chain combines TRBV3-1 with TRBJ2-1; TRBD2 matches at 9 bases. Germline CDR1 and CDR2: LGHDT and YNNKEL (reference sequence). The CDR3 has 17 residues. The V segment lost 0 bases and the J segment 5 bases; nucleotides outside the gene matches: 8. CDR3 DNA: TGTGCCAGCAGCCAAGATCCAGGGCGGGAGGGCCACAATGAGCAGTTCTTC. The encoded protein is CASSQDPGREGHNEQFF.

This clonotype was seen at least ten times. The rearrangement joins TRBV12-3 or TRBV12-4 to TRBJ1-1, with no clear D. This CDR3 is built from 14 residues. V shed 1 base and J shed 2 bases, with 8 bases lying between them. The CDR3 is CASSLGAVNTEAFF. The CDR3 DNA follows: TGTGCCAGCAGTTTAGGTGCAGTTAACACTGAAGCTTTCTTT.

The sample holds a few counts of this clonotype. The chain recombines TRBV4-3 with TRBJ1-2; D is perhaps TRBD1 (5 bases). V dropped 4 bases and J dropped 8 bases, with 17 bases sitting between them. Germline-derived CDR1 and CDR2 are LGHNA and YSLEER. The CDR3 covers 14 residues. Written as DNA, the CDR3 is TGCGCCAGCAGCCCGGGGCTAGGAAGTAACGGCTACACCTTC. Protein sequence: CASSPGLGSNGYTF.

The chain carries TRBV7-2 and TRBJ2-1; TRBD2 aligns across 10 bases. Looked up from germline, CDR1 is SGHTA and CDR2 is FQGNSA. Trimming took 5 bases from V and 2 from J; bases not matched to a gene: 6. This CDR3 is built from 16 residues. CDR3 loop: CASSPQAGGAYNEQFF. The CDR3 bases are TGTGCCAGCAGCCCCCAAGCGGGAGGGGCCTACAATGAGCAGTTCTTC.

The sample holds a few counts of this clonotype. CDR3 region: CASSPTSPSYEQYF. The CDR3, as DNA: TGTGCCAGCAGCCCAACCTCGCCCTCCTACGAGCAGTACTTC. The chain carries TRBV4-2 and TRBJ2-7; D gene unclear. The CDR3 loop spans 14 amino acids. CDR1 is LGHNA and CDR2 is YNFKEQ in the germline V gene. The V and J ends lost 4 bases and 0 bases respectively, with 10 bases between them.

The chain employs TRBV7-2 and TRBJ1-5; the match to TRBD1 covers 8 bases. V shed 0 bases, J shed 1 base, and the junction held 11 bases outside the gene matches. Germline V CDR1 and CDR2: SGHTA, FQGNSA. The length of the CDR3 is 19 residues. The CDR3 here is CASSLAPPRGRGSNQPQHF. CDR3 coding DNA: TGTGCCAGCAGCTTAGCGCCCCCCAGGGGGCGCGGGAGCAATCAGCCCCAGCATTTT.

In its sample, this clonotype was seen many times. The chain couples TRBV19 to TRBJ1-4; D not resolved. This CDR3 region has 14 residues. Trimming removed 6 bases from V and 0 bases from J, with 8 bases in between. Germline assignment: CDR1 LNHDA and CDR2 SQIVND (reference sequence). CDR3: CASSEDATNEKLFF. DNA of the CDR3: TGTGCCAGTAGCGAAGATGCAACTAATGAAAAACTGTTTTTT.

In its sample, this clonotype was seen many times. The genes are TRBV2 and TRBJ2-5; D is possibly TRBD1 (5 bases). The CDR3 totals 15 residues. The V end was cut by 1 base, the J end by 5 bases, with 14 bases between. Germline-derived CDR1 and CDR2 are SNHLY and FYNNEI. The CDR3 DNA reads TGTGCCAGCAGTGAAGAGGTCAGGGTGAAGGAGACCCAGTACTTC. This encodes CASSEEVRVKETQYF.

This clonotype showed up many times. The rearrangement links TRBV18 to TRBJ2-7; D unresolved. CDR3 length equals 12 residues. From germline, CDR1 is KGHSH and CDR2 LQKENI. Trimming took off 5 bases at V and 3 bases at J, with 8 bases between the two ends. CDR3 DNA: TGTGCCAGCTCAATTGAACGCTACGAGCAGTACTTC. Its translation: CASSIERYEQYF. The whole variable domain, filled in from reference TRBV18 and TRBJ2-7, reads NAGVMQNPRHLVRRRGQEARLRCSPMKGHSHVYWYRQLPEEGLKFMVYLQKENIIDESGMPKERFSAEFPKEGPSILRIQQVVRGDSAAYFCASSIERYEQYFGPGTRLTVT.

This clonotype was seen ten or more times. J is TRBJ1-1 and V is TRBV4-1; no clear D. Germline V gene data show CDR1 as MGHRA and CDR2 as YSYEKL. The V end lost 1 base, the J end lost 3 bases, and 6 bases lay between the germline ends. The CDR3 extends over 13 amino acids. The CDR3 loop reads CASSQALDTEAFF. DNA for the CDR3: TGCGCCAGCAGCCAAGCTTTGGACACTGAAGCTTTCTTT.

This chain joins TRBV5-4 and TRBJ1-2, with D hard to call. Germline assignment: CDR1 SGHNT and CDR2 YYREEE (reference sequence). This CDR3 is built from 13 residues. Trimming took off 0 bases at V and 4 bases at J, with 7 bases between the two ends. CDR3 sequence reads: CASSLEGFYGYTF. The CDR3 coding sequence is TGTGCCAGCAGCTTGGAGGGCTTCTATGGCTACACCTTC.

This clonotype was detected many times. The gene calls are TRBV27 and TRBJ1-6; D is uncertain. The germline CDR1 and CDR2 sequences are MNHEY and SMNVEV (reference sequence). The ends were cut back, 4 bases at V and 0 bases at J, with 10 bases in the middle. The CDR3 length is 16 residues. The CDR3: CASSSSVSSYNSPLHF. The CDR3 nucleotides are TGTGCCAGCAGTTCCTCAGTGAGCTCCTATAATTCACCCCTCCACTTT.

This clonotype was observed a handful of times. The rearrangement uses TRBV20-1 and TRBJ1-5, with D perhaps TRBD1 (6 bases). Trimming took off 1 base at V and 6 bases at J, with 16 bases between the two ends. The CDR3 runs 15 residues. Germline-derived CDR1 and CDR2 are DFQATT and SNEGSKA (reference sequence). The CDR3: CSARVRGRGTQPQHF. CDR3 DNA: TGCAGTGCTAGAGTTCGGGGAAGGGGGACTCAGCCCCAGCATTTT.

Concerning this clonotype itself: A much bigger clone sits one base away, suggesting this may be a read error. The V call is TRBV20-1, the J call TRBJ1-1, with a tentative D call TRBD1 (5 bases). Germline CDR1 DFQATT, CDR2 SNEGSKA (reference sequence). The CDR3 sequence is 13 residues long. The CDR3 protein is CNALTVMNTEAFF. The CDR3 DNA follows: TGCAATGCTTTGACAGTCATGAACACTGAAGCTTTCTTT.

The chain links TRBV6-2 or TRBV6-3 to TRBJ2-7; D gene uncertain. The CDR3 extends over 11 amino acids. V gave up 3 bases and J gave up 4 bases, with 4 bases separating them. From germline, CDR1 is MNHEY and CDR2 SVGEGT. The CDR3: CASSYKYEQYF. CDR3 DNA: TGTGCCAGCAGTTATAAGTACGAGCAGTACTTC.

The rearrangement links TRBV27 to TRBJ2-4, with 9 bases fitting TRBD1. After removal of 8 bases from V and 3 bases from J, the junction contained 5 bases not matched to a gene. Per the germline V gene, CDR1 is MNHEY and CDR2 is SMNVEV (reference sequence). The CDR3 is 14 amino acids. The CDR3 sequence is CASGRGQGKNIQYF. CDR3 bases: TGTGCCAGCGGAAGGGGACAGGGCAAAAACATTCAGTACTTC.

This clonotype was seen a few times. The gene calls are TRBV28 and TRBJ1-4, with TRBD1 as a possible D gene (5 bases). This CDR3 region has 13 residues. V was pared by 4 bases and J by 4 bases, with 7 bases between. Germline V gene data show CDR1 as MDHEN and CDR2 as SYDVKM. CDR3 DNA sequence: TGTGCCAGCAGTTGGGACCTTAATGAAAAACTGTTTTTT. Translating gives CASSWDLNEKLFF.

The table lists this clonotype with many counts. The V gene is TRBV10-2, the J gene TRBJ2-5, with TRBD2 as a possible D gene (6 bases). CDR1 and CDR2 (germline): WSHSY, SAAADI. The CDR3 has 14 amino acids. Trimming stripped 2 bases from V and 3 bases from J, with 10 bases between. This CDR3 is CASSEAGWEETQYF. CDR3 nucleotides: TGCGCCAGCAGTGAGGCGGGATGGGAAGAGACCCAGTACTTC.

This rearrangement joins TRBV11-2 to TRBJ2-3; D not resolved. The germline V and J ends were trimmed by 3 bases and 6 bases, with 10 bases remaining between them. The CDR3 runs to 13 residues. Germline V gene sequence: CDR1 SGHAT, CDR2 FQNNGV. CDR3 in amino acids: CASSLWLPDTQYF. The CDR3 DNA reads as TGTGCCAGCAGCTTGTGGCTTCCCGATACGCAGTATTTT.

The chain couples TRBV5-6 to TRBJ1-1; the D is unclear. Per the germline V gene, CDR1 is SGHDT and CDR2 is YYEEEE. V shed 5 bases and J shed 7 bases, with 12 bases lying between them. The CDR3 is 12 residues long. The CDR3 protein is CASRGRRSEAFF. The CDR3 bases are TGTGCCAGCAGAGGACGGAGAAGTGAAGCTTTCTTT.

The gene calls are TRBV3-1 and TRBJ2-6; 7 bases match TRBD2. The CDR3 consists of 16 residues. With 2 bases clipped from V and 4 bases from J, the junction kept 5 bases outside the gene matches. From germline, CDR1 is LGHDT and CDR2 YNNKEL (reference sequence). The CDR3 spells CASSQQLASGANVLTF. CDR3 nucleotides: TGTGCCAGCAGCCAACAACTAGCGTCCGGGGCCAACGTCCTGACTTTC.